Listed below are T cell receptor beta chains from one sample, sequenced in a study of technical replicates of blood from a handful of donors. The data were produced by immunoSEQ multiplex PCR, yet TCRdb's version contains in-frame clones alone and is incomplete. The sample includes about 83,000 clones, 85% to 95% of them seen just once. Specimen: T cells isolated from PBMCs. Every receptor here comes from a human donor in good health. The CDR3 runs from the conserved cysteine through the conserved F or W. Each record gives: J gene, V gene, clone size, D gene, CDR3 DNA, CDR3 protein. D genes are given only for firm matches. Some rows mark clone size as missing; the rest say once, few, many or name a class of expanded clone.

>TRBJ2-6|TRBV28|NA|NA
TGTGCCAGCAGCCCGCCCAATAGTGGGGCCAACGTCCTGACTTTC
CASSPPNSGANVLTF
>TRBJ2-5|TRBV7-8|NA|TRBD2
TGTGCCAGCAGCTTGATAGCGGGGGGACCGGAGACCCAGTACTTC
CASSLIAGGPETQYF
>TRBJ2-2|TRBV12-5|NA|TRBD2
TGTGCTAGTGCCTTTAGCGGGGGGGCCAAGGCCGGGGAGCTGTTTTTT
CASAFSGGAKAGELFF
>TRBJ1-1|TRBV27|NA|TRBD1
TGTGCCAGCCTTCGACAGGGGCAAGAAGCTTTCTTT
CASLRQGQEAFF
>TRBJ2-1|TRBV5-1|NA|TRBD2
TGCGCCAGCAGCTTGGAGGAAGCGGGGGCGCCCCTCAATGAGCAGTTCTTC
CASSLEEAGAPLNEQFF
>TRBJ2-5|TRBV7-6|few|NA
TGTGCCAGCAGCTTCCAATCGGGGCAAGAGACCCAGTACTTC
CASSFQSGQETQYF
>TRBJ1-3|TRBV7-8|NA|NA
TGTGCCAGCAGCTTAGTGGCCAGCTCTGGAAACACCATATATTTT
CASSLVASSGNTIYF
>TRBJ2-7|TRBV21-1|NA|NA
TGTGCCAGCAGCCCCTGCCGCGCAGTCAACAGCTCCTACGAGCAGTACTTC
CASSPCRAVNSSYEQYF
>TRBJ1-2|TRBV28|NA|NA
TGTGCCAGCAGTTCCTCGAACTATGGCTACACCTTC
CASSSSNYGYTF
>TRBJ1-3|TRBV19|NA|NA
TGTGCCAGTAGTATCAGGGTTGCAGGAAACACCATATATTTT
CASSIRVAGNTIYF
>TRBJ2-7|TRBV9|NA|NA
TGTGCCAGCAGCCCAGGCCCGGACTCCTACGAGCAGTACTTC
CASSPGPDSYEQYF
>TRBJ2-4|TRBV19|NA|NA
TGTGCCAGTAGTATAGTCCTATGGGGAGACCAACTAGCCAAAAACATTCAGTACTTC
CASSIVLWGDQLAKNIQYF
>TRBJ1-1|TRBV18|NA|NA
TGTGCCAGCTCACCTAAGTTTAAGAGTATAGAGGACACTGAAGCTTTCTTT
CASSPKFKSIEDTEAFF
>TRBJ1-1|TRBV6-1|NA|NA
TGTGCCAGCAGTGGCTCCGGGTACACTGAAGCTTTCTTT
CASSGSGYTEAFF
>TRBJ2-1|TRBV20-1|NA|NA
TGCAGTGCCTCGACTGACAATGAGCAGTTCTTC
CSASTDNEQFF
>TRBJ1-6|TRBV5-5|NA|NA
TGTGCCAGCAGCTTGTCGCACAGCCTTAATTCACCCCTCCACTTT
CASSLSHSLNSPLHF
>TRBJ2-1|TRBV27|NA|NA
TGTGCCAGCAGTCACCTACTAGTGAGGAAGGAGAATGAGCAGTTCTTC
CASSHLLVRKENEQFF
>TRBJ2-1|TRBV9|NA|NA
TGTGCCAGCAGCGTAGGTTTCAGGGGAACGGGGGGCAGGTACAATGAGCAGTTCTTC
CASSVGFRGTGGRYNEQFF
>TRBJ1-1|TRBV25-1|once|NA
TGTGCCAGCAGTGATTCCTCGAGCGGTGAAGCTTTCTTT
CASSDSSSGEAFF
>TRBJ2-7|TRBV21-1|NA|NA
TGTGCCAGCCAAAGCTCCGGGACAGCTTTCTACGAGCAGTACTTC
CASQSSGTAFYEQYF
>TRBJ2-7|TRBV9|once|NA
TGTGCCAGCAGCGACTACTACGAGCAGTACTTC
CASSDYYEQYF
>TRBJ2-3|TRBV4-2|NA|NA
TGTGCCAGCAGCCAAGAGGGGGGTGATACGCAGTATTTT
CASSQEGGDTQYF
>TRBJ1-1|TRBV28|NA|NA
TGTGCCAGCAGTCGGGAATTTTACTTGCCAGCTTTCTTT
CASSREFYLPAFF
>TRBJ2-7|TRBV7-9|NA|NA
TGTGCCAGCAGCTTAACAGGGACCCCGTTCTACGAGCAGTACTTC
CASSLTGTPFYEQYF
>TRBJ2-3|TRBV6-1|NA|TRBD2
TGTGCCAGCAGTGGAGTAGCGGGAGGGCGGGATACGCAGTATTTT
CASSGVAGGRDTQYF
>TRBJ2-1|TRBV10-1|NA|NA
TGCGCCAGCAGTGAGTCGGTGCAAGGGGGATACTACAATGAGCAGTTCTTC
CASSESVQGGYYNEQFF
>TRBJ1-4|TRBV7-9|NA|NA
TGTGCCAGCAGCTTAGGGCCCAACGCAGGGACTAATGAAAAACTGTTTTTT
CASSLGPNAGTNEKLFF
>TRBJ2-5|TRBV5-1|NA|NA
TGCGCCAGCAGCCCGGACCGTTTAGGACCGGCGGGGACCCAGTACTTC
CASSPDRLGPAGTQYF
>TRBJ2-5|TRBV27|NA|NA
TGTGCCAGCAGTCCCTTGACAGGACCGGAGACCCAGTACTTC
CASSPLTGPETQYF
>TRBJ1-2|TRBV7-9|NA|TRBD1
TGTGCCAGCAGCTCACCACCCCGACAGGGCCAGAACTATGGCTACACCTTC
CASSSPPRQGQNYGYTF
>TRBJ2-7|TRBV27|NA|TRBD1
TGTGCCAGCAGCTTTCGACAGGGGGCCTACGAGCAGTACTTC
CASSFRQGAYEQYF
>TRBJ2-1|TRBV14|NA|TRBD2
TGTGCCAGCAGCCATACAAGCCTGGGACTAGGCTACAATGAGCAGTTCTTC
CASSHTSLGLGYNEQFF
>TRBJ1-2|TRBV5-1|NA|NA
TGCGCCAGCAGCTTGGCCACCACCCGGGGAGATAAAGGCTACACCTTC
CASSLATTRGDKGYTF
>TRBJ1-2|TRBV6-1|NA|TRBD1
TGTGCCGCCCGGGACAGGGCGATAGATGGCTACACCTTC
CAARDRAIDGYTF
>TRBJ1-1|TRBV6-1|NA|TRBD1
TGTGCCAGCAGGGGACAGGGCTTCACTGAAGCTTTCTTT
CASRGQGFTEAFF
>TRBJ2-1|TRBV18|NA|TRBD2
TGTGCCAGCTCACCACTTTTTCTAGCGGGAGGGCCGGTTAATGAGCAGTTCTTC
CASSPLFLAGGPVNEQFF
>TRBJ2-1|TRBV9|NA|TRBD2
TGTGCCAGCAGCGTAGCTGGACTAGGGGACAATGAGCAGTTCTTC
CASSVAGLGDNEQFF
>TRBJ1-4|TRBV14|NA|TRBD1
TGTGCCAGCAACTACCCGGGACAGGGGGAGGAAGATGAAAAACTGTTTTTT
CASNYPGQGEEDEKLFF
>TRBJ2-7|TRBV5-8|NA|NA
TGTGCCAGCAGCCTGAGGACCCCTCAATGGAGGGGTTACGAGCAGTACTTC
CASSLRTPQWRGYEQYF
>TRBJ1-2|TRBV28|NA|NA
TGTGCCAGCAGTCTGGCGGGGTTCTATGGCTACACCTTC
CASSLAGFYGYTF
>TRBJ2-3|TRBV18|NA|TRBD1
TGTGCCAGCTCACCCCCCAAACAGGGGAAAACGCAGTATTTT
CASSPPKQGKTQYF